A selection of T cell receptor beta chains follows, all from one sample in a study of blood T cell repertoires in COVID-19. This table comes from immunoSEQ multiplex PCR, and its TCRdb copy is limited to in-frame clones, with some not included. The sample carries 150,000 to 180,000 clones, 70% to 90% recorded once. The material sequenced was peripheral blood. These receptors were collected from an older woman with acute or convalescent COVID-19. Both conserved end residues are part of each CDR3. The D gene is left open where the match is weak. Part of the rows lack a size; the others show once, few, many or a class for expanded clones.

j_call,clone_size,d_call,v_call,cdr3_nt,cdr3_aa
TRBJ1-2,.,TRBD1,TRBV20-1,TGCAGTGCTAGTTTGGGGACAGGGTACGGCTACACCTTC,CSASLGTGYGYTF
TRBJ1-6,.,.,TRBV6-1,TGTGCCAGCAGTGAACTATCACCCCTCCACTTT,CASSELSPLHF
TRBJ1-1,.,.,TRBV5-1,TGCGCCAGCAGCTTGGCCGGGGGGGTTAGCGCTGAAGCTTTCTTT,CASSLAGGVSAEAFF
TRBJ2-3,.,.,TRBV5-5,TGTGCCAGCAGCTTGGCCTCTAGCACAGATACGCAGTATTTT,CASSLASSTDTQYF
TRBJ1-2,.,.,TRBV7-2,TGTGCCAGCAGCTTAGTGGACGGGACTTCGGGCTACACCTTC,CASSLVDGTSGYTF
TRBJ1-1,.,.,TRBV20-1,TGCAGTGCTAGTTCGGGGATTGAAACTGAAGCTTTCTTT,CSASSGIETEAFF
TRBJ2-2,.,.,TRBV7-3,TGTGCCAGCAGCCCCCCGGGACACCAGACCGGGGAGCTGTTTTTT,CASSPPGHQTGELFF
TRBJ2-7,.,TRBD1,TRBV19,TGTGCCAGTAGTTCCGGGACAGCACCCTACGAGCAGTACTTC,CASSSGTAPYEQYF
TRBJ2-1,.,TRBD2,TRBV3-1/TRBV3-2,TGTGCCAGCAGCCAAGGCTCTGGGAGCGGGGGGGCCCGGCAGTTCTTC,CASSQGSGSGGARQFF
TRBJ1-5,.,TRBD1,TRBV18,TGTGCCAGCTCAGCTGGATCAGGACAGGGCAATCAGCCCCAGCATTTT,CASSAGSGQGNQPQHF
TRBJ2-5,.,TRBD1,TRBV5-1,TGCGCCAGCAGCCAGGACAGGCCGGTCCAAGAGACCCAGTACTTC,CASSQDRPVQETQYF
TRBJ1-1,.,TRBD1,TRBV24-1,TGTGCCACCCAAGGGACAGGGGGGGGAGTGAACACTGAAGCTTTCTTT,CATQGTGGGVNTEAFF
TRBJ2-1,.,TRBD2,TRBV19,TGTGCCAGTAGTAGTTGGGCTAGCGGGGGGGCCCACAATGAGCAGTTCTTC,CASSSWASGGAHNEQFF
TRBJ2-1,.,TRBD2,TRBV19,TGTGCCAGTACCCCCGGACTAGCGGGGGGGCGGTCCTACAATGAGCAGTTCTTC,CASTPGLAGGRSYNEQFF
TRBJ2-3,.,TRBD1,TRBV7-2,TGTGCCAGCAGCTTAGGGACAGGGGAAGTCAAGCAGTATTTT,CASSLGTGEVKQYF
TRBJ1-5,.,.,TRBV4-2,TGTGCCAGCAGCCAACCATCCGGGACAAATTTCAATCAGCCCCAGCATTTT,CASSQPSGTNFNQPQHF
TRBJ1-3,.,TRBD1,TRBV3-1/TRBV3-2,TGTGCCAGCACCACTAGGACAGGGAGCTCTGGAAACACCATATATTTT,CASTTRTGSSGNTIYF
TRBJ2-1,.,.,TRBV27,TGTGCCAGCAAAAATGACAGAAGGAGCTCCTACAATGAGCAGTTCTTC,CASKNDRRSSYNEQFF
TRBJ1-2,.,.,TRBV10-2,TGCGCCAGCAGTGTTCCAGGGTCTGGTGGCTACACCTTC,CASSVPGSGGYTF
TRBJ1-3,.,TRBD1,TRBV5-1,TGCGCCAGCAGCTTCGGACAGGATTTAAACACCATATATTTT,CASSFGQDLNTIYF
TRBJ1-2,.,.,TRBV6-2/TRBV6-3,TGTGCCAGCAGTTACTTCGGACAGAACTATGGCTACACCTTC,CASSYFGQNYGYTF
TRBJ2-1,.,TRBD2,TRBV18,TGTGCCAGCTCACCCAGGACTAGCGGTATCTCCTACAATGAGCAGTTCTTC,CASSPRTSGISYNEQFF
TRBJ2-7,.,TRBD1,TRBV19,TGTGCCAGTAGTCCCGGGACAGGTCCCTACGAGCAGTACTTC,CASSPGTGPYEQYF
TRBJ2-5,.,TRBD1,TRBV28,TGTGCCAGCAGACATCCCCGACAGGGCCGTGAGACCCAGTACTTC,CASRHPRQGRETQYF
TRBJ1-4,.,.,TRBV6-5,TGTGCCAGCAAAAAAATCTACTCGGAAAAACTGTTTTTT,CASKKIYSEKLFF
TRBJ1-5,.,.,TRBV7-9,TGTGCCAGCAGCTACGGGGTGGATCAGCCCCAGCATTTT,CASSYGVDQPQHF
TRBJ2-2,.,.,TRBV6-5,TGTGCCAGCAGACCCGGGACTCACACCGGGGAGCTGTTTTTT,CASRPGTHTGELFF
TRBJ2-1,.,.,TRBV9,TGTGCCAGCAGCCCGGGGGGCTTCTCCTACAATGAGCAGTTCTTC,CASSPGGFSYNEQFF
TRBJ2-7,.,.,TRBV7-6,TGTGCCAGCAGCACCAATGACCCGGGGGAGCAGTACTTC,CASSTNDPGEQYF
TRBJ1-6,.,.,TRBV9,TGTGCCAGCAGCACAACCGACAGCCTTTCCCATCCTAATTCACCCCTCCACTTT,CASSTTDSLSHPNSPLHF
TRBJ1-1,.,.,TRBV19,TGTGCCAGTCTCCCAGGGGAGGGTCCCATCATGAACACTGAAGCTTTCTTT,CASLPGEGPIMNTEAFF
TRBJ2-5,.,TRBD1,TRBV7-3,TGTGCCAGCAGCGTCGGGACAGGAGGTCGGACCCAGTACTTC,CASSVGTGGRTQYF
TRBJ2-2,.,TRBD2,TRBV12-3/TRBV12-4,TGTGCCTTTAGGGAGGGGAACACCGGGGAGCTGTTTTTT,CAFREGNTGELFF
TRBJ2-2,.,TRBD2,TRBV2,TGTGCCAGCAGCAAAGCGGGGGGTCCCAACACCGGGGAGCTGTTTTTT,CASSKAGGPNTGELFF
TRBJ1-1,.,TRBD1,TRBV11-2,TGTGCCAGCAGCCGGGGGCAGGGGGGAACTGAAGCTTTCTTT,CASSRGQGGTEAFF
TRBJ1-3,.,.,TRBV4-3,TGCGCCAGCAGCCAAGAGTCAGGCTACTCTGGAAACACCATATATTTT,CASSQESGYSGNTIYF
TRBJ2-5,.,.,TRBV5-1,TGCGCCAGCAGCTTGGGAGCGGTCCAAGAGACCCAGTACTTC,CASSLGAVQETQYF
TRBJ1-1,once,.,TRBV19,TGTGCCAGTAGGCCCAGGGTTGCGTACACTGAAGCTTTCTTT,CASRPRVAYTEAFF
TRBJ1-2,few,TRBD1,TRBV7-2,TGTGCCAGTACCGACAGGGGAAGATATGGCTACACCTTC,CASTDRGRYGYTF
TRBJ1-6,.,TRBD1,TRBV18,TGTGCCAGCTCCCCTTCGGGACAGAATTCACCCCTCCACTTT,CASSPSGQNSPLHF
TRBJ1-2,.,TRBD1,TRBV12-3/TRBV12-4,TGTGCCAGCAGTTTTGGGACAGTCGGAGGCTACACCTTC,CASSFGTVGGYTF
TRBJ2-2,.,.,TRBV5-8,TGTGCCAGCAGCTTGGAGAAGCTTGGCTTGAGGCGTGGGACCGGGGAGCTGTTTTTT,CASSLEKLGLRRGTGELFF
TRBJ1-6,.,TRBD1,TRBV7-2,TGTGCCAGCAGCTTAGGGACAGGGGGTTCACCCCTCCACTTT,CASSLGTGGSPLHF
TRBJ1-4,few,.,TRBV14,TGTGCCAGCAGCCCCACAGAAAGGGCAAGGGGTCCTAAACTGTTTTTT,CASSPTERARGPKLFF
TRBJ2-5,.,.,TRBV6-2/TRBV6-3,TGTGCCAGCAGTTACTCGGGGGCGACCGGAGAGACCCAGTACTTC,CASSYSGATGETQYF
TRBJ1-2,.,.,TRBV5-6,TGTGCCAGCAGCTTGGGGGGCGCGGTGTATGGCTACACCTTC,CASSLGGAVYGYTF
TRBJ1-6,.,TRBD1,TRBV6-5,TGTGCCAGCAGTTACTCGCGAACAGGGGGCGGTTCACCCCTCCACTTT,CASSYSRTGGGSPLHF
TRBJ2-4,.,TRBD1,TRBV29-1,TGCAGCGTTGAAGATGGACAGGGAAAAAACATTCAGTACTTC,CSVEDGQGKNIQYF
TRBJ2-7,.,.,TRBV11-3,TGTGCCAGCAGCTACTCGACAGTTGGGGAGCAGTACTTC,CASSYSTVGEQYF
TRBJ2-3,.,TRBD1,TRBV5-6,TGTGCCAGCAGAGGGGGCCCCCGCACAGATACGCAGTATTTT,CASRGGPRTDTQYF
TRBJ2-3,.,TRBD1,TRBV15,TGTGCCACCAGCAGAGATGGACAGGGTCGCACAGATACGCAGTATTTT,CATSRDGQGRTDTQYF
TRBJ2-5,.,TRBD2,TRBV6-2/TRBV6-3,TGTGCCAGCAGTCCCTTACCCAGCGGGGGGTCGTACTTC,CASSPLPSGGSYF